One and the same sample provided the 10 T cell receptor beta chains below, sequenced in a study of vaccination and CD4 T cells after COVID-19. Treatment reported: approximately nine-day PBMC culture with coronavirus spike peptide pools or control peptides (ViraFEST assay). Investigators obtained the unexposed donor's CD4+ T cells before the COVID-19 pandemic (2011-2018). These receptors' targets are unknown. Cultured CD4+ T cell DNA underwent sequencing with the Oncomine TCR Beta short-read assay. TCRdb reanalysed the PCR reads using MiXCR and keeps one entry per CDR3 protein. This repertoire shows 7,000 to 9,500 distinct CDR3 sequences, 35% found once; its top ten account for around 27%. The sequencing input was CD4+ T cells from blood, cultured in vitro. The receptors derive from a human donor in good health.

This clonotype was recorded a few times. The chain employs TRBV19 and TRBJ1-2; no firm D call. V gave up 5 bases and J gave up 3 bases, with 10 bases separating them. The CDR3 is made up of 13 amino acids. Germline V gene sequence: CDR1 LNHDA, CDR2 SQIVND (reference sequence). The CDR3 sequence: CASSWNSDYGYTF. The CDR3 bases are TGTGCCAGTAGTTGGAATTCAGACTATGGCTACACCTTC. The full variable domain, completed using reference TRBV19 and TRBJ1-2, is DGGITQSPKYLFRKEGQNVTLSCEQNLNHDAMYWYRQDPGQGLRLIYYSQIVNDFQKGDIAEGYSVSREKKESFPLTVTSAQKNPTAFYLCASSWNSDYGYTFGSGTRLTVV.

This clonotype occurred once. This chain connects TRBV29-1 to TRBJ1-2; the D is unclear. Germline CDR1 and CDR2: SQVTM and ANQGSEA. This CDR3 has 13 residues. V dropped 5 bases and J dropped 4 bases, with 14 bases sitting between them. The CDR3 bases are TGCAGCGTTTGTATCGCCGTCTCCTATGGCTACACCTTC. Translated, it gives CSVCIAVSYGYTF.

This clonotype is large (0.1 to 1%) within its sample. The rearrangement joins TRBV30 to TRBJ1-2; D not resolved. Germline V gene sequence: CDR1 GTSNPN, CDR2 SVGIG (reference sequence). The CDR3 extends over 12 amino acids. The V gene lost 0 bases and the J gene lost 7 bases, with 9 bases spanning the gap. This CDR3 reads CAWSVQPRGYTF. CDR3 in DNA: TGTGCCTGGAGTGTACAGCCTCGTGGCTACACCTTC.

The V gene is TRBV24-1, the J gene TRBJ1-5; tentative D call: TRBD1 (5 bases). CDR1 is KGHDR and CDR2 is SFDVKD in the germline V gene. The CDR3 contains 13 residues. V shed 5 bases and J shed 4 bases, with 8 bases lying between them. Here the CDR3 reads CATSGGGNQPQHF. The CDR3 DNA reads TGTGCCACCAGTGGGGGGGGGAATCAGCCCCAGCATTTT.

The chain links TRBV2 to TRBJ1-6; D is possibly TRBD1 (6 bases). V lost 7 bases and J lost 9, with 13 bases in between. The germline CDR1 and CDR2 sequences are SNHLY and FYNNEI. The CDR3 is made up of 13 amino acids. The CDR3 loop reads CASTRGAGSPLHF. The DNA of the CDR3 is TGTGCCAGCACTAGGGGGGCGGGTTCACCCCTCCACTTT.

The sample holds a few counts of this clonotype. The chain joins TRBV20-1 to TRBJ1-1; D is perhaps TRBD1 (6 bases). The germline V gene encodes CDR1 DFQATT and CDR2 SNEGSKA (reference sequence). The CDR3 consists of 13 residues. V was clipped by 6 bases and J by 5 bases, with 16 bases between them. Here the CDR3 DNA reads TGCAGTGCAAGACAGGAAAGGGGGACTGAAGCTTTCTTT. The encoded protein is CSARQERGTEAFF.

In its sample, this clonotype was seen a few times. The chain employs TRBV20-1 and TRBJ1-2; no clear D. Germline values: CDR1 DFQATT, CDR2 SNEGSKA (reference sequence). This CDR3 is 13 amino acids long. The V end was cut by 6 bases, the J end by 6 bases, with 17 bases between. The CDR3 here is CSALLPGTDGYTF. Here the CDR3 DNA reads TGCAGTGCCCTCCTCCCTGGTACAGATGGCTACACCTTC.

This clonotype was observed a few times. The chain joins TRBV19 to TRBJ2-5; 7 bases align to TRBD1. This CDR3 is built from 13 residues. V lost 3 bases to trimming and J lost 4 bases; unmatched junction nucleotides: 2. CDR1 and CDR2 from the germline V gene are LNHDA and SQIVND (reference sequence). CDR3 in DNA: TGTGCCAGTAGTATGGGACAGTTAGAGACCCAGTACTTC. Its translation is CASSMGQLETQYF.

This clonotype has only one observation. The rearrangement links TRBV6-1 to TRBJ2-2; D is uncertain. The V end lost 0 bases, the J end lost 11 bases, and 7 bases lay between the germline ends. Per the germline V gene, CDR1 is MNHNS and CDR2 is SASEGT. This CDR3 contains 12 residues. CDR3 protein: CASSEAGKELFF. The DNA for the CDR3 is TGTGCCAGCAGTGAAGCGGGGAAAGAGCTGTTTTTT.

This chain connects TRBV30 to TRBJ2-7; the D gene could be TRBD1 or TRBD2 (5 bases each). Looked up from germline, CDR1 is GTSNPN and CDR2 is SVGIG (reference sequence). The CDR3 sequence is 14 residues long. Deletions cut 3 bases from V and 4 bases from J, with 16 bases between. CDR3 loop: CAWSGNIGAYEQYF. Written as DNA, the CDR3 is TGTGCCTGGAGCGGGAATATCGGGGCATACGAGCAGTACTTC. Looking up the rest from reference TRBV30 and TRBJ2-7 gives the full variable domain: SQTIHQWPATLVQPVGSPLSLECTVEGTSNPNLYWYRQAAGRGLQLLFYSVGIGQISSEVPQNLSASRPQDRQFILSSKKLLLSDSGFYLCAWSGNIGAYEQYFGPGTRLTVT.